This entry lists 2 T cell receptor beta chains sequenced from one sample in a study of Graves' ophthalmopathy and Graves' hyperthyroidism. Researchers took RNA transcripts and amplified TCR beta CDR3 regions from them. Second-round multiplex PCR came after first-round RT-PCR with HTBI primers. Each CDR3 protein is one row after TCRdb ran MiXCR on the multiplex PCR reads. The sample includes 1 million to 1.3 million distinct CDR3 sequences, roughly two fifths of them seen just once. The sample comprised peripheral blood or thyroid tissue (not recorded which). These receptors were obtained from an adult man with Graves' hyperthyroidism.

The chain carries TRBV7-6 and TRBJ2-2; either TRBD1 or TRBD2 may fit D (5 bases each). Per germline, CDR1 SGHVS and CDR2 FNYEAQ. Trimming removed 5 bases from V and 7 bases from J, with 14 bases in between. The CDR3 runs 14 residues. The CDR3 DNA reads as TGTGCCAGCAGCCAGGGACCTTCGATCGGGGAGCTGTTTTTT. It translates to CASSQGPSIGELFF.

The table lists this clonotype with many counts. The chain links TRBV7-9 to TRBJ1-3, with 9 positions matching TRBD1. The germline V gene encodes CDR1 SEHNR and CDR2 FQNEAQ (reference sequence). CDR3 length: 14 amino acids. The V segment lost 5 bases and the J segment 2 bases; nucleotides outside the gene matches: 1. The CDR3 region is CASSRTGAGNTIYF. CDR3 nucleotides: TGTGCCAGCAGCAGGACAGGGGCTGGAAACACCATATATTTT. Drawing the rest from reference TRBV7-9 and TRBJ1-3, the complete variable domain is DTGVSQNPRHKITKRGQNVTFRCDPISEHNRLYWYRQTLGQGPEFLTYFQNEAQLEKSRLLSDRFSAERPKGSFSTLEIQRTEQGDSAMYLCASSRTGAGNTIYFGEGSWLTVV.